Each of the 29 T cell receptor beta chains below was sequenced from the same sample in a study of blood T cell repertoires in COVID-19. The assay was immunoSEQ multiplex PCR, and TCRdb's table has in-frame clones only and misses some. Found here are 250,000 or so clones, around 90% of them singletons; the top ten hold approximately 2.1%. Sequencing was performed on peripheral blood. Source of these receptors: a woman between 55 and 75 years old with COVID-19, enrolled during active disease.

The rearrangement links TRBV5-6 to TRBJ2-2; 7 nucleotides line up with TRBD2. The CDR3 is 16 residues long. CDR1 and CDR2 from the germline V gene are SGHDT and YYEEEE. V lost 4 bases to trimming and J lost 0 bases; unmatched junction nucleotides: 6. CDR3 in amino acids: CASSLAGVANTGELFF. DNA for the CDR3: TGTGCCAGCAGCCTGGCGGGGGTAGCGAACACCGGGGAGCTGTTTTTT.

The chain joins TRBV9 to TRBJ1-2; D is ambiguous. The CDR3 loop spans 14 amino acids. In germline, CDR1 is SGDLS, CDR2 YYNGEE. V was shortened by 4 bases and J by 4 bases, with 14 bases between the two germline ends. DNA of the CDR3: TGTGCCAGCAGCCCCGAGGGCGAACTCTATGGCTACACCTTC. Protein: CASSPEGELYGYTF. Full variable domain (missing parts from reference TRBV9 and TRBJ1-2): DSGVTQTPKHLITATGQRVTLRCSPRSGDLSVYWYQQSLDQGLQFLIQYYNGEERAKGNILERFSAQQFPDLHSELNLSSLELGDSALYFCASSPEGELYGYTFGSGTRLTVV.

In nucleotides, the CDR3 is TGCAGTGCTAGTCCAGGGACTGGCAATCAGCCCCAGCATTTT. As protein: CSASPGTGNQPQHF. The genes are TRBV20-1 and TRBJ1-5, with a weak D call TRBD1 (5 bases). Germline V gene sequence: CDR1 DFQATT, CDR2 SNEGSKA (reference sequence). The V and J ends lost 3 bases and 2 bases respectively, with 11 bases between them. This CDR3 contains 14 residues.

This clone has just one count. V is TRBV6-4 and J is TRBJ2-2; 8 bases agree with TRBD2. V was clipped by 6 bases and J by 2 bases; unmatched bases: 2. The germline V gene has CDR1 MRHNA and CDR2 SNTAGT. This CDR3 is 14 amino acids long. In DNA form, the CDR3 reads TGTGCCAGCAGAGGACTAGCTAACACCGGGGAGCTGTTTTTT. Translating gives CASRGLANTGELFF.

This chain links TRBV6-5 with TRBJ1-1; the match to TRBD1 covers 7 bases. The V segment lost 4 bases and the J segment 1 base; nucleotides outside the gene matches: 6. From germline, CDR1 is MNHEY and CDR2 SVGAGI. The CDR3 length is 15 residues. The chain's CDR3 is CASSLYRDRNTEAFF. The CDR3 coding sequence is TGTGCCAGCAGTTTGTATAGGGACAGGAACACTGAAGCTTTCTTT.

This chain links TRBV7-2 with TRBJ2-5, with 9 bases identical to TRBD2. The CDR3 contains 14 residues. V shed 6 bases, J shed 1 base, and the junction held 3 bases outside the gene matches. Germline loops: CDR1 SGHTA, CDR2 FQGNSA. CDR3 in amino acids: CASRIAGAQETQYF. The CDR3 DNA follows: TGTGCCAGCAGAATAGCGGGGGCCCAAGAGACCCAGTACTTC.

This clone has just one count. The chain combines TRBV7-2 with TRBJ2-7; 11 bases agree with TRBD1. CDR3 length: 15 amino acids. V lost 5 bases, J lost 5 bases, and 8 bases stayed unmatched. CDR1 and CDR2 from the germline V gene are SGHTA and FQGNSA. CDR3 protein: CASSLPGQGVNEQYF. The CDR3 DNA sequence: TGTGCCAGCAGCCTTCCGGGACAGGGGGTAAACGAGCAGTACTTC.

CDR3 in amino acids: CATSSRRDITGYTF. As DNA, the CDR3 is TGTGCCACCAGCAGTAGGAGAGATATAACTGGCTACACCTTC. The rearrangement joins TRBV15 to TRBJ1-2; no reliable D call. The CDR3 is 14 amino acids. From germline, CDR1 is LNHNV and CDR2 YYDKDF (reference sequence). Trimming removed 3 bases from V and 7 bases from J, with 15 bases in between.

This clone has a single count. This chain connects TRBV30 to TRBJ1-2; tentatively, D is TRBD1 (5 bases). Germline V gene sequence: CDR1 GTSNPN, CDR2 SVGIG (reference sequence). V was clipped by 2 bases and J by 4 bases, with 11 bases between them. The CDR3 totals 13 residues. CDR3 amino acids: CAWSIGRGYGYTF. DNA of the CDR3: TGTGCCTGGAGTATTGGTAGGGGCTATGGCTACACCTTC. The full variable domain, in which reference TRBV30 and TRBJ1-2 provide the parts outside the CDR3, is SQTIHQWPATLVQPVGSPLSLECTVEGTSNPNLYWYRQAAGRGLQLLFYSVGIGQISSEVPQNLSASRPQDRQFILSSKKLLLSDSGFYLCAWSIGRGYGYTFGSGTRLTVV.

The CDR3 DNA is TGTGCAAGCGCGGGGGCCGGGTCACAACGAATATATATGAACACTGAAGCTTTCTTT. It yields the protein CASAGAGSQRIYMNTEAFF. The chain links TRBV12-2 to TRBJ1-1. TRBV12-2 is a known pseudogene. There are 19 residues in the CDR3.

The rearrangement uses TRBV2 and TRBJ1-4, with TRBD1 as a possible D gene (6 bases). The CDR3 covers 15 residues. Trimming stripped 5 bases from V and 4 bases from J, with 14 bases between. Germline V gene sequence: CDR1 SNHLY, CDR2 FYNNEI. The CDR3 sequence: CASSQGHQRNEKLFF. The CDR3 nucleotides are TGTGCCAGCAGTCAGGGGCACCAACGTAATGAAAAACTGTTTTTT.

The rearrangement joins TRBV7-3 to TRBJ1-6; D is possibly TRBD1 (6 bases). The V gene lost 4 bases and the J gene lost 7 bases, with 8 bases spanning the gap. Per germline, CDR1 SGHTA and CDR2 FQGTGA. The CDR3 is 13 residues long. CDR3 nucleotides: TGTGCCAGCAGCTCAAGGGGGAATTCACCCCTCCACTTT. Translation gives CASSSRGNSPLHF.

This chain's CDR3 is CASSPTPVDSLLNEQFF. DNA for the CDR3: TGTGCCAGCAGCCCCACCCCCGTGGACAGCCTACTCAATGAGCAGTTCTTC. This chain links TRBV7-3 with TRBJ2-1, with a possible D match to TRBD1 (6 bases). The CDR3 is made up of 17 amino acids. V lost 5 bases, J lost 6 bases, and 23 bases lay in between. The germline V gene has CDR1 SGHTA and CDR2 FQGTGA.

The J gene is TRBJ1-3, the V gene TRBV18; a possible D gene is TRBD1 (6 bases). The V end lost 3 bases, the J end lost 2 bases, and 11 bases lay between the germline ends. This CDR3 has 15 residues. Looked up from germline, CDR1 is KGHSH and CDR2 is LQKENI. The CDR3 is CASSPAQGTGNTIYF. In nucleotides, the CDR3 is TGTGCCAGCTCACCGGCACAGGGAACTGGAAACACCATATATTTT.

The chain couples TRBV6-6 to TRBJ2-3; possibly TRBD2 for D (5 bases). This CDR3 spans 13 amino acids. In germline, CDR1 is MNHNY, CDR2 SVGAGI (reference sequence). Trimming removed 2 bases at V and 3 bases at J, with 6 bases between. As DNA, the CDR3 is TGTGCCAGCAGTTACCCGGGGACAGATACGCAGTATTTT. This codes for CASSYPGTDTQYF.

This clone was seen only once. CDR3 residues: CASSVGPGTGGAGGNQPQHF. The CDR3 DNA is TGTGCCAGCAGTGTCGGCCCCGGGACAGGGGGGGCCGGAGGCAATCAGCCCCAGCATTTT. J is TRBJ1-5 and V is TRBV2, with 11 bases that match TRBD1. Per germline, CDR1 SNHLY and CDR2 FYNNEI. The J segment lost 2 bases and the V segment lost 4 bases, leaving 16 bases of the junction unmatched. The CDR3 spans 20 residues.

The CDR3 spells CASSQQGDTEAFF. In DNA, the CDR3 is TGTGCCAGTAGCCAACAGGGGGACACTGAAGCTTTCTTT. The rearrangement joins TRBV19 to TRBJ1-1; 8 bases are a match to TRBD1. Trimming took 6 bases from V and 3 from J; bases not matched to a gene: 3. The germline V gene encodes CDR1 LNHDA and CDR2 SQIVND (reference sequence). This CDR3 is 13 amino acids long.

This chain uses TRBV6-2 or TRBV6-3 with TRBJ2-5, with D unclear. Germline loops: CDR1 MNHEY, CDR2 SVGEGT. CDR3 length equals 14 residues. Trimming took 5 bases from V and 5 from J, leaving 15 bases between them. The CDR3 region is CASSPTILRETQYF. CDR3 DNA sequence: TGTGCCAGCAGTCCGACGATATTGCGGGAGACCCAGTACTTC.

The gene calls are TRBV7-2 and TRBJ2-2, with a weak D call TRBD1 (6 bases). Germline V CDR1 and CDR2: SGHTA, FQGNSA. V was clipped by 1 base and J by 1 base, with 10 bases between them. This CDR3 comprises 16 residues. The CDR3 sequence: CASSLGAGVNTGELFF. DNA of the CDR3: TGTGCCAGCAGCTTAGGGGCAGGGGTGAACACCGGGGAGCTGTTTTTT.

Comment on this clone: One end of the junction varies from germline; a read error may be responsible. The chain joins TRBV3-1 (or the pseudogene TRBV3-2) to TRBJ1-1; D unresolved. The germline V gene encodes CDR1 LGHDT and CDR2 YNNKEL (reference sequence). The CDR3 consists of 11 residues. In nucleotides, the CDR3 is TGTGCCAGCGGCCAGGTCGGGGAAGCTTTCTTT. This sequence encodes CASGQVGEAFF.

This clone appeared once. The chain links TRBV7-2 to TRBJ2-7, with 7 bases aligning to TRBD1. The V gene's germline CDR1 is SGHTA and CDR2 FQGNSA. This CDR3 is built from 16 residues. V lost 5 bases and J lost 2; bases outside the gene matches: 12. As DNA, the CDR3 is TGTGCCAGCAGCCTCACAACCGGGACAGTTCCCTACGAGCAGTACTTC. Protein: CASSLTTGTVPYEQYF.

V gene TRBV7-3 combines with J gene TRBJ2-7; D is perhaps TRBD1 (5 bases). Deletions cut 1 base from V and 6 bases from J, with 19 bases between. The V gene's germline CDR1 is SGHTA and CDR2 FQGTGA. This CDR3 contains 16 residues. CDR3 DNA: TGTGCCAGCAGCTTAAGGCGCAGGGCTTGGACCGGCGAGCAGTACTTC. It is translated as CASSLRRRAWTGEQYF.

V gene TRBV4-1 combines with J gene TRBJ1-1; a weak D match, TRBD1 (5 bases). Trimming shortened V by 1 base and J by 7 bases, and 10 bases separated the two germline ends. The germline V gene encodes CDR1 MGHRA and CDR2 YSYEKL. The CDR3 covers 13 residues. CDR3 coding DNA: TGCGCCAGCAGCCAAGGGAACGGGGGTGAAGCTTTCTTT. This encodes CASSQGNGGEAFF.

V usage is TRBV14 and J usage is TRBJ2-6; tentatively, D is TRBD1 (6 bases). CDR3 length: 12 amino acids. Trimming stripped 5 bases from V and 9 bases from J, with 8 bases between. Germline-derived CDR1 and CDR2 are SGHDN and FVKESK. The DNA of the CDR3 is TGTGCCAGCAGCACAGGGCACAACGTCCTGACTTTC. The encoded protein is CASSTGHNVLTF.

The CDR3 is CASSLGPARGRTNEKLFF. The CDR3 DNA sequence: TGTGCCAGCAGCTTGGGTCCAGCCAGGGGGCGAACTAATGAAAAACTGTTTTTT. J is TRBJ1-4 and V is TRBV5-4, with 8 bases aligning to TRBD1. Germline loops: CDR1 SGHNT, CDR2 YYREEE (reference sequence). This CDR3 is built from 18 residues. Trimming cost V 0 bases and J 1 base; bases outside gene matches: 8.

This clone has more than one count but fewer than ten. V usage is TRBV20-1 and J usage is TRBJ1-1, with D uncertain. Germline V gene data show CDR1 as DFQATT and CDR2 as SNEGSKA (reference sequence). Trimming took off 3 bases at V and 7 bases at J, with 6 bases between the two ends. The CDR3 spans 10 residues. The CDR3 DNA sequence: TGCAGTGCTAGTCCCCATGAAGCTTTCTTT. Protein product: CSASPHEAFF.

The chain has TRBV15 and TRBJ1-1; D unclear. The CDR3 runs 15 residues. Deletions cut 1 base from V and 3 bases from J, with 12 bases between. Germline-derived CDR1 and CDR2 are LNHNV and YYDKDF (reference sequence). The CDR3 sequence is CATSRVRGRDTEAFF. CDR3 nucleotides: TGTGCCACCAGCAGAGTACGCGGGAGGGACACTGAAGCTTTCTTT.

The chain has TRBV20-1 and TRBJ1-2; unclear D gene. This CDR3 has 9 residues. The germline gives CDR1 DFQATT, CDR2 SNEGSKA (reference sequence). The CDR3 spells CRARYGYTF. The CDR3 coding sequence is TGCAGAGCCCGCTATGGCTACACCTTC.

The J gene is TRBJ1-1, the V gene TRBV7-3; 9 bases are a match to TRBD1. CDR1 SGHTA and CDR2 FQGTGA come from the germline V gene. This CDR3 has 14 residues. V lost 5 bases and J lost 10; bases outside the gene matches: 11. The CDR3 reads CASSVTGGAFGAFF. In DNA form, the CDR3 reads TGTGCCAGCAGCGTCACAGGGGGCGCCTTCGGAGCTTTCTTT.